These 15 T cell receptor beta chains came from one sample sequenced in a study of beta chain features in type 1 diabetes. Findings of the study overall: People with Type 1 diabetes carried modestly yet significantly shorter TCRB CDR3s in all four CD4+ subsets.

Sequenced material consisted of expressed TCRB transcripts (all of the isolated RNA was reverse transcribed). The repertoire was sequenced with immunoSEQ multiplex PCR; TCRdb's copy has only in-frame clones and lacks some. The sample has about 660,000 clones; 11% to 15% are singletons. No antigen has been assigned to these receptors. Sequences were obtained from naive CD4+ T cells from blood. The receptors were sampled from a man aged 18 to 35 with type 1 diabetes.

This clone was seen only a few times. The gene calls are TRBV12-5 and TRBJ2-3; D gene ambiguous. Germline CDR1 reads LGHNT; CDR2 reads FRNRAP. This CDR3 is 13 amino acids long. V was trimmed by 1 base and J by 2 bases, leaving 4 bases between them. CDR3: CASGLDDTDTQYF. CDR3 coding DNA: TGTGCTAGTGGTTTGGACGACACAGATACGCAGTATTTT.

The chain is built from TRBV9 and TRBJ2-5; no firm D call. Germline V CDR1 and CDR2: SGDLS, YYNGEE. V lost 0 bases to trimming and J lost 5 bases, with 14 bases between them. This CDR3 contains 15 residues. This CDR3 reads CASSVGWLEWETQYF. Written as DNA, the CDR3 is TGTGCCAGCAGCGTAGGGTGGCTAGAGTGGGAGACCCAGTACTTC.

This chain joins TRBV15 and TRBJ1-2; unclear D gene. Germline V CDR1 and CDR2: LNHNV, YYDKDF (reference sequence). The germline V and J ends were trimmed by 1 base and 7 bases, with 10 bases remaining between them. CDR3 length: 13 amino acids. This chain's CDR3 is CATSRAHRGGYTF. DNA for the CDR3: TGTGCCACCAGCAGAGCTCACCGGGGTGGCTACACCTTC.

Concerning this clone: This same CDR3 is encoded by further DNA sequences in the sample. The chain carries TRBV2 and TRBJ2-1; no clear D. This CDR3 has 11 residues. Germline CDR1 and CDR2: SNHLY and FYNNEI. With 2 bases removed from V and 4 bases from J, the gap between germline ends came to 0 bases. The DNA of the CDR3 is TGTGCCAGCAGTGAATACAATGAGCAGTTCTTC. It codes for CASSEYNEQFF.

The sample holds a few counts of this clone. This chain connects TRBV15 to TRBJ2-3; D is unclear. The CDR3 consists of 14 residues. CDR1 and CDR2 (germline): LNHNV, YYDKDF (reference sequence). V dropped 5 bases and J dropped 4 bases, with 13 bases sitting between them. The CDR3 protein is CATSEFSRADTQYF. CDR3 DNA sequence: TGTGCCACCAGCGAATTTTCCCGGGCAGATACGCAGTATTTT. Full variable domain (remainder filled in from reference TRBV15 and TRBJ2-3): DAMVIQNPRYQVTQFGKPVTLSCSQTLNHNVMYWYQQKSSQAPKLLFHYYDKDFNNEADTPDNFQSRRPNTSFCFLDIRSPGLGDTAMYLCATSEFSRADTQYFGPGTRLTVL.

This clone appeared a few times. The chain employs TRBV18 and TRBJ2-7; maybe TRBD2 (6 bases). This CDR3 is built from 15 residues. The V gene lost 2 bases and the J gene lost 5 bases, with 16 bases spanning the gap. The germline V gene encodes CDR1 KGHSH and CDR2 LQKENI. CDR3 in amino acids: CASSPFRELTDEQYF. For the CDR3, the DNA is TGTGCCAGCTCACCATTCCGGGAGCTAACCGACGAGCAGTACTTC.

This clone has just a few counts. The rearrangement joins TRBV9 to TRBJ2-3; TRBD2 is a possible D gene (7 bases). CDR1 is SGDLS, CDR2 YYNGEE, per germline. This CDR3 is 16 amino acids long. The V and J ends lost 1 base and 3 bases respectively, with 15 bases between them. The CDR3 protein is CASSVMGGQVTDTQYF. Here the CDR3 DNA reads TGTGCCAGCAGCGTAATGGGGGGGCAGGTTACAGATACGCAGTATTTT. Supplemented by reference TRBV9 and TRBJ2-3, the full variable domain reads DSGVTQTPKHLITATGQRVTLRCSPRSGDLSVYWYQQSLDQGLQFLIQYYNGEERAKGNILERFSAQQFPDLHSELNLSSLELGDSALYFCASSVMGGQVTDTQYFGPGTRLTVL.

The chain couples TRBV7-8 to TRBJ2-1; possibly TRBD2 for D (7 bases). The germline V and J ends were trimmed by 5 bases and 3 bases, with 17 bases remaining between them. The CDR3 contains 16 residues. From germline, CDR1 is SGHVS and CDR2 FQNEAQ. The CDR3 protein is CASSPNRGAHYNEQFF. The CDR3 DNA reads TGTGCCAGCAGCCCAAACCGGGGGGCCCACTACAATGAGCAGTTCTTC.

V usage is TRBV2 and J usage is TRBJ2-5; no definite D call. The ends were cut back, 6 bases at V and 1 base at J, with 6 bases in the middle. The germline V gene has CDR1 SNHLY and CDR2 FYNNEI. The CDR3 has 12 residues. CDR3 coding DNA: TGTGCCAGCAGCTACTCCCAAGAGACCCAGTACTTC. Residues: CASSYSQETQYF.

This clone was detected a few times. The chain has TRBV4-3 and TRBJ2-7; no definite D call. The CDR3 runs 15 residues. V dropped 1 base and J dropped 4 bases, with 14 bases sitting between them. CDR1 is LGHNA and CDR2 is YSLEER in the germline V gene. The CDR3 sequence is CASSQGVQANYEQYF. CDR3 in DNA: TGCGCCAGCAGCCAAGGCGTCCAGGCCAATTACGAGCAGTACTTC.

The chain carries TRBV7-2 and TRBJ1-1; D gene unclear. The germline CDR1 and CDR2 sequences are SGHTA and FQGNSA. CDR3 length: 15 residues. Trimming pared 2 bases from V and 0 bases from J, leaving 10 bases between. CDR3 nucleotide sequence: TGTGCCAGCAGCTTATATTCCCTACTGAACACTGAAGCTTTCTTT. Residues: CASSLYSLLNTEAFF. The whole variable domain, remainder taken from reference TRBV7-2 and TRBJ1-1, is GAGVSQSPSNKVTEKGKDVELRCDPISGHTALYWYRQSLGQGLEFLIYFQGNSAPDKSGLPSDRFSAERTGGSVSTLTIQRTQQEDSAVYLCASSLYSLLNTEAFFGQGTRLTVV.

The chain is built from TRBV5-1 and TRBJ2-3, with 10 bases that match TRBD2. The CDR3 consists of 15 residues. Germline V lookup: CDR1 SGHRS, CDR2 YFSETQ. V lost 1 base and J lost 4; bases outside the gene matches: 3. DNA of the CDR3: TGCGCCAGCAGCTTGCTAGCGGGAGAATCAGATACGCAGTATTTT. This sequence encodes CASSLLAGESDTQYF.

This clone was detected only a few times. This CDR3 reads CASSRGLANGELFF. The CDR3 bases are TGTGCCAGCAGCCGGGGACTAGCGAACGGGGAGCTGTTTTTT. The rearrangement uses TRBV5-6 and TRBJ2-2, with 10 bases fitting TRBD2. The trim removed 4 bases at V and 7 bases at J, leaving 4 bases unmatched. The CDR3 runs to 14 residues. In germline, CDR1 is SGHDT, CDR2 YYEEEE.

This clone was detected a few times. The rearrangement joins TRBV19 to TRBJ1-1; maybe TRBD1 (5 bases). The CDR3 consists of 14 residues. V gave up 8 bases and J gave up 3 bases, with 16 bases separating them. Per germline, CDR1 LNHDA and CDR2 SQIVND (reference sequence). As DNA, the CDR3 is TGTGCCAGTGGATATGGGGTCAGGGACACTGAAGCTTTCTTT. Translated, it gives CASGYGVRDTEAFF.

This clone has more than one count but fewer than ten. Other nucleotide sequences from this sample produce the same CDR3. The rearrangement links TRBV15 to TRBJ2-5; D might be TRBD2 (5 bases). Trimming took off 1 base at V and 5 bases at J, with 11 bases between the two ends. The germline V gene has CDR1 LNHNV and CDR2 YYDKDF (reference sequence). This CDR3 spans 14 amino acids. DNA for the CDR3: TGTGCCACCAGCAGAGGAGCTAGCCAGGAGACCCAGTACTTC. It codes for CATSRGASQETQYF.